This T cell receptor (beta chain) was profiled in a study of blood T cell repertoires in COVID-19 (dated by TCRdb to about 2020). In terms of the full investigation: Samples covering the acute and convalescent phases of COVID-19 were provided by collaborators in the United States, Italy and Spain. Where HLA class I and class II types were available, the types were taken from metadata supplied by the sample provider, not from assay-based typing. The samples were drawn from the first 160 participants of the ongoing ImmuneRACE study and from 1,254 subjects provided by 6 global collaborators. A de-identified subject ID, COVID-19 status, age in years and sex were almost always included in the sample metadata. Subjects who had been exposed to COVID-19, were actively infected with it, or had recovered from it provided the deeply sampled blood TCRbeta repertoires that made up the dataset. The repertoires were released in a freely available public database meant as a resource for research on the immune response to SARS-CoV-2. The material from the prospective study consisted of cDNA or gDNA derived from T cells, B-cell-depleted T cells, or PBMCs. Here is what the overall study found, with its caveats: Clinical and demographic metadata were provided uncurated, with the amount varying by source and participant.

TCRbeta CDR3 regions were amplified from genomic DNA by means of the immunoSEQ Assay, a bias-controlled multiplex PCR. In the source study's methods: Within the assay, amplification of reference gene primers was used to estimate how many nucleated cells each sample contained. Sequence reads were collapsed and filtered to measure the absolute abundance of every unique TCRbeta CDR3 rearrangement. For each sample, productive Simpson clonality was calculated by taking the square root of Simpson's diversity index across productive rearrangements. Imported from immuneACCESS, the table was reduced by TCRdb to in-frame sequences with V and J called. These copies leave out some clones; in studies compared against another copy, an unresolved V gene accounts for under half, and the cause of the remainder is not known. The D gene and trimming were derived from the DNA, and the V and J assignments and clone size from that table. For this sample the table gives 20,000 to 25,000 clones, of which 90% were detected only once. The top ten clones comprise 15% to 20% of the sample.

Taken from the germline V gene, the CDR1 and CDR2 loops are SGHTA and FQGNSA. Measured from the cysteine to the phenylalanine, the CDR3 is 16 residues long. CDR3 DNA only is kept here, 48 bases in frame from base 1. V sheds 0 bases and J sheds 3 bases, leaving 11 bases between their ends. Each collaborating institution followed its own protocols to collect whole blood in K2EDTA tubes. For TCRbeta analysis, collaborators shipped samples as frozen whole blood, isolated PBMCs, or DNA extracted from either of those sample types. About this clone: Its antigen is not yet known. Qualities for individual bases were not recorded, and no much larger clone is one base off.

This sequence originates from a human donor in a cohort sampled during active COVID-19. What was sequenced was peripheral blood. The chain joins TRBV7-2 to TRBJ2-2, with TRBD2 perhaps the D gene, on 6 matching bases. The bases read TGTGCCAGCAGCTTAGCCCCCGGAGGGTACACCGGGGAGCTGTTTTTT. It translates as CASSLAPGGYTGELFF.